One and the same sample provided the 2 T cell receptor beta chains below, sequenced in a study of blood T cell repertoires in COVID-19. The protocol was immunoSEQ multiplex PCR, while the TCRdb copy is restricted to in-frame clones and leaves out a portion. The sample shows about 130,000 clones, roughly 80% of them seen only once. Sequencing used peripheral blood. Source of these receptors: a woman between 50 and 59 years old with acute or convalescent COVID-19.

The rearrangement joins TRBV19 to TRBJ1-1; 7 bases map to TRBD1. The J segment lost 8 bases and the V segment lost 5 bases, leaving 8 bases of the junction unmatched. This CDR3 contains 13 residues. Germline V gene lookup returns CDR1 LNHDA and CDR2 SQIVND (reference sequence). Written as DNA, the CDR3 is TGTGCCAGTAGTGCCTCCTCGACAGGGGAAGCTTTCTTT. This gives the protein CASSASSTGEAFF.

The genes are TRBV27 and TRBJ2-1, with TRBD2 matching over 8 bases. CDR3 size: 14 residues. The J segment lost 6 bases and the V segment lost 4 bases, leaving 5 bases of the junction unmatched. Germline V gene lookup returns CDR1 MNHEY and CDR2 SMNVEV (reference sequence). CDR3 loop: CASSSGGGSNEQFF. CDR3 in DNA: TGTGCCAGCAGTTCGGGGGGGGGCTCCAATGAGCAGTTCTTC.